These 9 T cell receptor beta chains came from one sample sequenced in a study of blood T cells in healthy people across ages. The second PCR ran about 6 to 11 cycles with a sample-barcoded 5' primer and J-beta primers. Using its own MiXCR run on the 5' RACE reads, TCRdb lists one record per CDR3 protein. This table holds approximately 800,000 distinct CDR3 sequences, 58% found once. Sequencing was done on a sample of blood. The receptors stem from a man aged 25 to 45 in good health.

This clonotype was seen a single time. The J gene is TRBJ1-2, the V gene TRBV25-1, with D tentatively TRBD1 (5 bases). V was pared by 2 bases and J by 4 bases, with 8 bases between. The CDR3 runs 13 residues. The V gene's germline CDR1 is MGHDK and CDR2 SYGVNS. The CDR3 loop reads CASSEGAFYGYTF. The CDR3 nucleotides are TGTGCCAGCAGTGAAGGGGCGTTCTATGGCTACACCTTC.

This clonotype has only a few counts. V and J are TRBV15 and TRBJ2-3; D gene uncertain. The CDR3 has 12 amino acids. With 5 bases removed from V and 6 bases from J, the gap between germline ends came to 9 bases. Per the germline V gene, CDR1 is LNHNV and CDR2 is YYDKDF (reference sequence). The CDR3 DNA is TGTGCCACCAGCGGGTTATGGGATACGCAGTATTTT. Translation: CATSGLWDTQYF. Supplemented by reference TRBV15 and TRBJ2-3, the full variable domain reads DAMVIQNPRYQVTQFGKPVTLSCSQTLNHNVMYWYQQKSSQAPKLLFHYYDKDFNNEADTPDNFQSRRPNTSFCFLDIRSPGLGDTAMYLCATSGLWDTQYFGPGTRLTVL.

V usage is TRBV10-3 and J usage is TRBJ2-7; maybe TRBD2 (6 bases). V was clipped by 3 bases and J by 2 bases, with 14 bases between them. The CDR3 covers 15 residues. Looked up from germline, CDR1 is ENHRY and CDR2 is SYGVKD. The CDR3 here is CAISDSAGSAYEQYF. The DNA of the CDR3 is TGTGCCATCAGTGATTCGGCGGGATCTGCCTACGAGCAGTACTTC.

This clonotype has a count of ten or more. The rearrangement links TRBV6-2 or TRBV6-3 to TRBJ2-1, with TRBD2 matching 10 bases. Unmatched junction bases numbered 5, after V lost 2 bases and J lost 4 bases. CDR3 size: 16 residues. The V gene's germline CDR1 is MNHEY and CDR2 SVGEGT. The DNA of the CDR3 is TGTGCCAGCAGTTACCCGAGACTAGCGGGTTACAATGAGCAGTTCTTC. As protein: CASSYPRLAGYNEQFF.

This sequence joins TRBV6-1 and TRBJ2-7; D perhaps matches TRBD1 (6 bases). Trimming left V 1 base short and J 2 bases short, with 12 bases between. The germline V gene has CDR1 MNHNS and CDR2 SASEGT. The CDR3 consists of 15 residues. CDR3 residues: CASSEEGDNTYEQYF. In DNA form, the CDR3 reads TGTGCCAGCAGTGAAGAGGGGGACAATACCTACGAGCAGTACTTC.

The chain couples TRBV5-1 to TRBJ1-1; D gene ambiguous. Trimming removed 4 bases at V and 0 bases at J, with 13 bases between. The CDR3 sequence is 15 residues long. Per the germline V gene, CDR1 is SGHRS and CDR2 is YFSETQ. CDR3 sequence: CASSPVQRLNTEAFF. CDR3 in DNA: TGCGCCAGCAGCCCCGTACAGAGATTGAACACTGAAGCTTTCTTT. Full variable domain (outside the CDR3, taken from reference TRBV5-1 and TRBJ1-1): KAGVTQTPRYLIKTRGQQVTLSCSPISGHRSVSWYQQTPGQGLQFLFEYFSETQRNKGNFPGRFSGRQFSNSRSEMNVSTLELGDSALYLCASSPVQRLNTEAFFGQGTRLTVV.

In regard to this clonotype: The junction differs from germline at one of its ends, possibly a read error. The chain carries TRBV11-3 and TRBJ2-1, with D perhaps TRBD1 or TRBD2 (5 bases each). Per the germline V gene, CDR1 is SGHNT and CDR2 is YENEEA. CDR3 length: 15 amino acids. CDR3 in amino acids: CVSSPGGGFSYEQFF. DNA of the CDR3: TGTGTCAGCAGCCCCGGTGGGGGATTCAGCTACGAGCAGTTCTTC.

The J gene is TRBJ2-5, the V gene TRBV6-2 or TRBV6-3, with TRBD2 matching 9 bases. There are 13 residues in the CDR3. The V gene's germline CDR1 is MNHEY and CDR2 SVGEGT. Germline trimming cut 7 bases from V and 11 bases from J; bases unmatched to any gene: 11. DNA of the CDR3: TGTGCCAGCACCCTCGGACTAGCGACTGAGCAGTACTTC. Residues: CASTLGLATEQYF.

The chain uses TRBV7-2 and TRBJ2-5; D is unclear. Germline CDR1 and CDR2: SGHTA and FQGNSA. CDR3 length equals 14 residues. V was pared by 5 bases and J by 3 bases, with 13 bases between. In DNA form, the CDR3 reads TGTGCCAGCAGCCCCGGGCCGTACGAAGAGACCCAGTACTTC. It encodes CASSPGPYEETQYF.